The text below deals with one T cell receptor (beta chain). Its antigen is currently unknown. The entry originates in a study of monozygotic twins with inflammatory bowel disease. The CDR3 extends over 12 amino acids. Germline CDR1 is SGHNT and CDR2 is YYREEE (reference sequence). Reprocessing the 5' RACE reads, TCRdb reports a single entry for every CDR3 protein and omits DNA. The ten top clones account for 2% to 3%, within a sample of 300,000 to 400,000 distinct CDR3 sequences. Study results and caveats: T cell subtypes were not distinguishable in this analysis. Diversity of TCRbeta measured by inverse Simpson was lower in IBD patients than in healthy co-twins. IBD patients share fewer clonotypes with other people than healthy twins do, especially with disease activity.

The specimen sequenced was blood. The chain couples TRBV5-4 to TRBJ2-7; TCRdb gives TRBD2 as the D gene, but with no DNA this cannot be confirmed. The receptor was derived from a human donor with ulcerative colitis or Crohn's disease, or a healthy co-twin of an affected twin (not recorded which). The CDR3 spells CASSRAGGEQYF.